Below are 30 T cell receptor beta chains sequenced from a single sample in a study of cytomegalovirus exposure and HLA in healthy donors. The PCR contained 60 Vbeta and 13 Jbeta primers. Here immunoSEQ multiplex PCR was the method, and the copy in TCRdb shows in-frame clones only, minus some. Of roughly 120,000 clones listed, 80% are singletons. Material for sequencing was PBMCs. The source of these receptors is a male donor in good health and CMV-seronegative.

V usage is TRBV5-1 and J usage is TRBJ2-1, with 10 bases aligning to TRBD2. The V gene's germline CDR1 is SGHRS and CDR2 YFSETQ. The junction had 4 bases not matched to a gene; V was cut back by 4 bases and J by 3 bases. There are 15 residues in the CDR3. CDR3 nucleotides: TGCGCCAGCAGCCCTAGCGGGGGCGGCTACAATGAGCAGTTCTTC. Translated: CASSPSGGGYNEQFF.

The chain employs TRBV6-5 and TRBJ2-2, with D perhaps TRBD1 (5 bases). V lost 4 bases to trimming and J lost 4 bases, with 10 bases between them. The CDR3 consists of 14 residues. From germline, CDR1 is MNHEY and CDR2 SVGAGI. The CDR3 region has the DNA TGTGCCAGCAGTTCAAACAGGTTCACCGGGGAGCTGTTTTTT. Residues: CASSSNRFTGELFF.

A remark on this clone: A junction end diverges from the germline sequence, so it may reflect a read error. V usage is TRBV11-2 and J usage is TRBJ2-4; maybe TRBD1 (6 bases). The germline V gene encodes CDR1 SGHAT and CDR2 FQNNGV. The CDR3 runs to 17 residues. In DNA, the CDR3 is TGTGCCAGCAGCTTTATGGGTATGAGTTCAGGGGAAAACAGTCAGTACTTC. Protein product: CASSFMGMSSGENSQYF.

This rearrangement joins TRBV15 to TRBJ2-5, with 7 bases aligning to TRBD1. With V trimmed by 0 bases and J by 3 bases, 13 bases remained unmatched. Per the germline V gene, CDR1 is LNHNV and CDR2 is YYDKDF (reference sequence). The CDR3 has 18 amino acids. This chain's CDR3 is CATSRDRIGGTGEETQYF. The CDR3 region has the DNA TGTGCCACCAGCAGAGATCGGATTGGAGGTACAGGGGAAGAGACCCAGTACTTC.

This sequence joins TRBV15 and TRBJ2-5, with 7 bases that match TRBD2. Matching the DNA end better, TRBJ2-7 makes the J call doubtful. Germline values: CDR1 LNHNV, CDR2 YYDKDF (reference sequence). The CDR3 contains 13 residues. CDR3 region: CATMSGRSYEQYF. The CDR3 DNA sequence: TGTGCCACCATGTCCGGGAGGAGCTACGAGCAGTACTTC.

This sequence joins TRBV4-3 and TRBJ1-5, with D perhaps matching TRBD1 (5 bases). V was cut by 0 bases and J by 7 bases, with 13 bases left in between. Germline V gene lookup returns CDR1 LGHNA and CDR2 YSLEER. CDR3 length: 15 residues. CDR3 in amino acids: CASSQDWDSQQPQHF. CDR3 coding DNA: TGCGCCAGCAGCCAAGATTGGGACTCCCAACAGCCCCAGCATTTT.

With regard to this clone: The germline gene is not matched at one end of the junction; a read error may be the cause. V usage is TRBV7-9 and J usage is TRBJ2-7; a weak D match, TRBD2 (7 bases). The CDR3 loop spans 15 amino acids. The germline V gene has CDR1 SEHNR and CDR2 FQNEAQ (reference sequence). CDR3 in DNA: TGTTCCAGACATCACCCACCCCCGGGGGGCAACGAGCAGTACTTC. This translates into CSRHHPPPGGNEQYF.

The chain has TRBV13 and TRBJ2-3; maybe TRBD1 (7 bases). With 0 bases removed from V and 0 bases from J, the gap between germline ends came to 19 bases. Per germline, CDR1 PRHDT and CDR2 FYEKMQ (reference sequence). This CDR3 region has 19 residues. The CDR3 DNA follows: TGTGCCAGCAGCTTAGGGATAGGGAGGACAGGCACTAGCACAGATACGCAGTATTTT. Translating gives CASSLGIGRTGTSTDTQYF.

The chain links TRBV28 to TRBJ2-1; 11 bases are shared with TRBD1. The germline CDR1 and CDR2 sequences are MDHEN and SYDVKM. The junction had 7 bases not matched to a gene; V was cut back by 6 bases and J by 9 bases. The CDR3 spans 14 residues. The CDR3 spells CASSPGQGALEQFF. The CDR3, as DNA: TGTGCCAGCAGCCCAGGACAGGGGGCTCTTGAGCAGTTCTTC. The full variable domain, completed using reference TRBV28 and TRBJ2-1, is DVKVTQSSRYLVKRTGEKVFLECVQDMDHENMFWYRQDPGLGLRLIYFSYDVKMKEKGDIPEGYSVSREKKERFSLILESASTNQTSMYLCASSPGQGALEQFFGPGTRLTVL.

This CDR3 reads CASSPRGYNEQFF. CDR3 sequence (DNA): TGTGCCAGCTCACCCCGAGGGTACAATGAGCAGTTCTTC. The chain joins TRBV18 to TRBJ2-1; perhaps TRBD2 as D (5 bases). CDR1 and CDR2 (germline): KGHSH, LQKENI. V shed 3 bases and J shed 4 bases, with 7 bases lying between them. There are 13 residues in the CDR3. Combining the CDR3 with reference TRBV18 and TRBJ2-1 gives the whole variable domain NAGVMQNPRHLVRRRGQEARLRCSPMKGHSHVYWYRQLPEEGLKFMVYLQKENIIDESGMPKERFSAEFPKEGPSILRIQQVVRGDSAAYFCASSPRGYNEQFFGPGTRLTVL.

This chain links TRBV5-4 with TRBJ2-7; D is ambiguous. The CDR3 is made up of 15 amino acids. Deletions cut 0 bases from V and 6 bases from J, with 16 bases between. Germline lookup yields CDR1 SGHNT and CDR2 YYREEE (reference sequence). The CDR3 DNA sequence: TGTGCCAGCAGCTTGGGAGCCACCCCGGGTGGCGAGCAGTACTTC. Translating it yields CASSLGATPGGEQYF. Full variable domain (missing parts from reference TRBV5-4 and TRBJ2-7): ETGVTQSPTHLIKTRGQQVTLRCSSQSGHNTVSWYQQALGQGPQFIFQYYREEENGRGNFPPRFSGLQFPNYSSELNVNALELDDSALYLCASSLGATPGGEQYFGPGTRLTVT.

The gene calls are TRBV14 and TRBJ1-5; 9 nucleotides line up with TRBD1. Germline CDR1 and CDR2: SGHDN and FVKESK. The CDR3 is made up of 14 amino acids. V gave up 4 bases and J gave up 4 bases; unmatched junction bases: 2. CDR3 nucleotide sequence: TGTGCCAGCAGCCGAGGACAGGGGAATCAGCCCCAGCATTTT. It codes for CASSRGQGNQPQHF. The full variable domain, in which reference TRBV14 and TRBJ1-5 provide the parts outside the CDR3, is EAGVTQFPSHSVIEKGQTVTLRCDPISGHDNLYWYRRVMGKEIKFLLHFVKESKQDESGMPNNRFLAERTGGTYSTLKVQPAELEDSGVYFCASSRGQGNQPQHFGDGTRLSIL.

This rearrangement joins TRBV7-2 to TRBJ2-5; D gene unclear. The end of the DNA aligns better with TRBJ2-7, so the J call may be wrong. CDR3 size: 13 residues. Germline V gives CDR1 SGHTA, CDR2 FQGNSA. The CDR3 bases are TGTGCCAGCAGCACCAGGATTCGCTACGAGCAGTACTTC. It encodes CASSTRIRYEQYF.

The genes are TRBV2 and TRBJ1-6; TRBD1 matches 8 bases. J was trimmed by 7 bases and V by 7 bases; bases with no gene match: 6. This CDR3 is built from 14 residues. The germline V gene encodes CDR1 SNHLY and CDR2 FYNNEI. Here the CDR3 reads CASNTGTGNSPLHF. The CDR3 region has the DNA TGTGCCAGCAACACCGGGACAGGCAATTCACCCCTCCACTTT.

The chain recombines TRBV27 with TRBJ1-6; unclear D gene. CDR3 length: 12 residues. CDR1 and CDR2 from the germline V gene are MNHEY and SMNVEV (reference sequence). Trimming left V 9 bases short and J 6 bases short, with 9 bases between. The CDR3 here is CASWRSNSPLHF. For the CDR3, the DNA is TGTGCCAGTTGGAGGAGTAATTCACCCCTCCACTTT.

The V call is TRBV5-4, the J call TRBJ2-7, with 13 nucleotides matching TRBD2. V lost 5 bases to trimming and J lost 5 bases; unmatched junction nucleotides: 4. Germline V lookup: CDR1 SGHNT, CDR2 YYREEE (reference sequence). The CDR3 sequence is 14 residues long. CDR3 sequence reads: CASRLAGGPHEQYF. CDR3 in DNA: TGTGCCAGCAGACTAGCGGGGGGGCCACACGAGCAGTACTTC.

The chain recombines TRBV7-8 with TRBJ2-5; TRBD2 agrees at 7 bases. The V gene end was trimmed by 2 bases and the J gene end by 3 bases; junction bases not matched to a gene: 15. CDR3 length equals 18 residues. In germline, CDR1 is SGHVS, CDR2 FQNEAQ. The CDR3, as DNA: TGTGCCAGCAGCTTATGGAGACTAGCTCGGGGGGTGAAAGAGACCCAGTACTTC. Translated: CASSLWRLARGVKETQYF.

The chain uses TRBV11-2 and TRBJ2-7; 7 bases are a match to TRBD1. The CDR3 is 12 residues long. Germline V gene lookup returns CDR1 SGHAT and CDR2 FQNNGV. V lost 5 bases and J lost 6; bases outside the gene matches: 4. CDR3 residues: CASSRGGAEQYF. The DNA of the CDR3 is TGTGCCAGCAGCAGAGGGGGCGCCGAGCAGTACTTC.

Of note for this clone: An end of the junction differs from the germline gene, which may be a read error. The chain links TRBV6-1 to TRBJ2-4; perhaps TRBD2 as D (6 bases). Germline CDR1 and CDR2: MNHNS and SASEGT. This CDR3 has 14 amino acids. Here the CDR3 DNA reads TGTGCCAGCGTACTGTCACTAGCCAAAAACAGTCAGTACTTC. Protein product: CASVLSLAKNSQYF.

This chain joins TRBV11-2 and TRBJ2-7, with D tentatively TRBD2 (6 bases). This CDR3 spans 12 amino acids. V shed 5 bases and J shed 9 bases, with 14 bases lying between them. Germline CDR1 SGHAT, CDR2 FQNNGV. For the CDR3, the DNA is TGTGCCAGCAGCCCGACACTCGGGGGGCAGTACTTC. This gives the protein CASSPTLGGQYF.

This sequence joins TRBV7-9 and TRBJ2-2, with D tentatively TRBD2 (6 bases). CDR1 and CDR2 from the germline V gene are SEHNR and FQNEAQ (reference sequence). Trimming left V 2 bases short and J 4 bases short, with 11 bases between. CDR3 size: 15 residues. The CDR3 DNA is TGTGCCAGCAGCTTATCCGGGAGTCGCACCGGGGAGCTGTTTTTT. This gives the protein CASSLSGSRTGELFF.

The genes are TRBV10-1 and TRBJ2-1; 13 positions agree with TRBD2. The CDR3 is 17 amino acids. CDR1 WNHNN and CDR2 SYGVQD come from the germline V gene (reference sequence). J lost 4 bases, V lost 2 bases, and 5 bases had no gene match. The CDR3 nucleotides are TGCGCCAGCAGTGAGGGGGGACTAGCGGGGTTGTACAATGAGCAGTTCTTC. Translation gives CASSEGGLAGLYNEQFF.

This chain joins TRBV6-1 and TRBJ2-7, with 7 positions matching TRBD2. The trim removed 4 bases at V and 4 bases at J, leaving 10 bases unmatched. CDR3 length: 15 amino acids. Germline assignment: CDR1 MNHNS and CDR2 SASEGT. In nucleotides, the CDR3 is TGTGCCAGCAGTGGGGACGCGGGAGTCACTTACGAGCAGTACTTC. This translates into CASSGDAGVTYEQYF.

CDR3 nucleotides: TGTGCCTGTCTACCGGGACAGGGAGGCGGCTACACCTTC. It translates to CACLPGQGGGYTF. The chain combines TRBV30 with TRBJ1-2; TRBD1 matches at 9 bases. The trim removed 6 bases at V and 8 bases at J, leaving 10 bases unmatched. This CDR3 has 13 amino acids. The germline V gene has CDR1 GTSNPN and CDR2 SVGIG (reference sequence).

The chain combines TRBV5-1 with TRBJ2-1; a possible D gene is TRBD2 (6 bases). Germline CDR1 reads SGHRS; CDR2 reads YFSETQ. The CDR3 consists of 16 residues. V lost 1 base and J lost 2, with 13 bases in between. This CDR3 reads CASSLNGGGPYNEQFF. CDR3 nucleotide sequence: TGCGCCAGCAGCTTGAATGGGGGAGGACCCTACAATGAGCAGTTCTTC.

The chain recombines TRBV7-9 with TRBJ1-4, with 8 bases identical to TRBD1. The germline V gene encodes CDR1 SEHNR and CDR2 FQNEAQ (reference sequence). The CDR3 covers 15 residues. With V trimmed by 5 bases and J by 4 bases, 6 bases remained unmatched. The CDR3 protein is CASSLGQGLNEKLFF. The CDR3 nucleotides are TGTGCCAGCAGCCTTGGACAGGGCCTTAATGAAAAACTGTTTTTT.

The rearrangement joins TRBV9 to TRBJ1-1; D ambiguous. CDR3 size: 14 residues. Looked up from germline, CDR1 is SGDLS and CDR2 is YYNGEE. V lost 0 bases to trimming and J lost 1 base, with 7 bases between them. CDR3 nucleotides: TGTGCCAGCAGCGTAGGCAGACAGAACACTGAAGCTTTCTTT. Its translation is CASSVGRQNTEAFF.

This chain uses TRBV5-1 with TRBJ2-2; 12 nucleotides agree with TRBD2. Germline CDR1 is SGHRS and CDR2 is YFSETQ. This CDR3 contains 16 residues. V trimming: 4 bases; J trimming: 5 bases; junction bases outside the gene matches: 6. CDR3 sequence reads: CASSPGLAGGTGELFF. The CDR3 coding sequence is TGCGCCAGCAGCCCCGGGCTAGCGGGAGGGACCGGGGAGCTGTTTTTT. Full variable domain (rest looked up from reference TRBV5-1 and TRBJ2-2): KAGVTQTPRYLIKTRGQQVTLSCSPISGHRSVSWYQQTPGQGLQFLFEYFSETQRNKGNFPGRFSGRQFSNSRSEMNVSTLELGDSALYLCASSPGLAGGTGELFFGEGSRLTVL.

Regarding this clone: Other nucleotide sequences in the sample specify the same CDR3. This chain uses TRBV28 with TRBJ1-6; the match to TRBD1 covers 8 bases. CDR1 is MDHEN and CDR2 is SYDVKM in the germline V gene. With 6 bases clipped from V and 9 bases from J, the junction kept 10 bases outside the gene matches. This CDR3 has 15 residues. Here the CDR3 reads CASSSPDRESSPLHF. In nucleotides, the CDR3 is TGTGCCAGCAGCTCCCCGGACAGGGAAAGTTCACCCCTCCACTTT.

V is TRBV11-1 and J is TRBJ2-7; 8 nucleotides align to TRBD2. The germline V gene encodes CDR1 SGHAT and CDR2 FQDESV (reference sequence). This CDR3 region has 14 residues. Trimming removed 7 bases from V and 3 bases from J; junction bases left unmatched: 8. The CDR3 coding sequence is TGTGCCAGCACCCCGAGGACTAGCAGCTACGAGCAGTACTTC. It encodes CASTPRTSSYEQYF.